The 18 T cell receptor beta chains listed next were all sequenced from one sample in a study of blood T cell repertoires in COVID-19. The table came from immunoSEQ multiplex PCR; TCRdb's copy has only in-frame clones and leaves some out. The sample carries over 250,000 clones, approximately 91% recorded once. Sequenced sample: PBMCs or T cells enriched from blood (not recorded which). The receptors were gathered from a woman aged 30 to 39 who had recovered from COVID-19.

The CDR3 region is CAIRETGPDEAFF. DNA for the CDR3: TGTGCCATCAGGGAAACAGGACCGGATGAAGCTTTCTTT. The chain couples TRBV10-3 to TRBJ1-1; TRBD1 is a possible D gene (5 bases). This CDR3 is 13 amino acids long. CDR1 ENHRY and CDR2 SYGVKD come from the germline V gene. The germline V and J ends were trimmed by 6 bases and 7 bases, with 15 bases remaining between them.

This chain connects TRBV7-2 to TRBJ2-1; no firm D call. From germline, CDR1 is SGHTA and CDR2 FQGNSA. CDR3 length: 17 residues. The V end lost 5 bases, the J end lost 4 bases, and 21 bases lay between the germline ends. The CDR3 nucleotides read TGTGCCAGCAGCCTAGAATCTCCGCGGCTACCTTACAATGAGCAGTTCTTC. Protein sequence: CASSLESPRLPYNEQFF.

This clone was observed a handful of times. The chain employs TRBV28 and TRBJ1-2; 7 bases map to TRBD1. Germline V gives CDR1 MDHEN, CDR2 SYDVKM. This CDR3 spans 18 amino acids. V was clipped by 3 bases and J by 8 bases; unmatched bases: 21. CDR3 coding DNA: TGTGCCAGCAGTTTTTGGGATTTTGTGGGACAGTCAACTTCCGGCTACACCTTC. Translation gives CASSFWDFVGQSTSGYTF.

V is TRBV3-1 (or the pseudogene TRBV3-2) and J is TRBJ2-7; 11 nucleotides line up with TRBD2. The V segment lost 1 base and the J segment 4 bases; nucleotides outside the gene matches: 12. This CDR3 is 18 amino acids long. Germline assignment: CDR1 LGHDT and CDR2 YNNKEL (reference sequence). CDR3 in amino acids: CASSQGGLAGGPFYEQYF. CDR3 nucleotide sequence: TGTGCCAGCAGCCAAGGAGGATTAGCGGGAGGGCCGTTTTACGAGCAGTACTTC.

This clone was recorded once. The chain recombines TRBV19 with TRBJ1-2, with 8 bases identical to TRBD1. The CDR3 has 14 amino acids. Germline CDR1 LNHDA, CDR2 SQIVND (reference sequence). Trimming removed 7 bases from V and 3 bases from J; junction bases left unmatched: 7. The CDR3: CASNQLDRDYGYTF. In nucleotides, the CDR3 is TGTGCCAGTAACCAATTGGACAGGGACTATGGCTACACCTTC.

The chain uses TRBV4-3 and TRBJ2-7, with D possibly matching TRBD2 (5 bases). The CDR3 totals 13 residues. Germline values: CDR1 LGHNA, CDR2 YSLEER. The V and J ends lost 0 bases and 5 bases respectively, with 8 bases between them. The CDR3 is CASSQDGVDEQYF. CDR3 DNA sequence: TGCGCCAGCAGCCAAGACGGGGTAGACGAGCAGTACTTC.

The table lists this clone with a count of one. CDR3 residues: CASSVFSNNEQFF. CDR3 nucleotides: TGTGCCAGCAGCGTGTTCAGTAACAATGAGCAGTTCTTC. This chain joins TRBV9 and TRBJ2-1; D gene uncertain. The ends were cut back, 2 bases at V and 5 bases at J, with 8 bases in the middle. In germline, CDR1 is SGDLS, CDR2 YYNGEE. CDR3 length: 13 residues.

The J gene is TRBJ2-1, the V gene TRBV4-1, with TRBD1 matching over 9 bases. Germline V lookup: CDR1 MGHRA, CDR2 YSYEKL. This CDR3 region has 16 residues. V trimming: 6 bases; J trimming: 5 bases; junction bases outside the gene matches: 11. As DNA, the CDR3 is TGCGCCAGCAGTTACGGTTGGGGACAGGGTCACAATGAGCAGTTCTTC. Encoded protein: CASSYGWGQGHNEQFF.

The rearrangement joins TRBV6-5 to TRBJ2-1; 11 bases match TRBD2. Unmatched junction bases numbered 7, after V lost 4 bases and J lost 8 bases. In germline, CDR1 is MNHEY, CDR2 SVGAGI. This CDR3 is 15 amino acids long. The CDR3 spells CASSSLAGGPHEQFF. The CDR3 DNA is TGTGCCAGCAGTTCATTAGCGGGGGGGCCCCATGAGCAGTTCTTC.

The chain uses TRBV6-5 and TRBJ1-3; no clear D gene. Germline CDR1 and CDR2: MNHEY and SVGAGI. This CDR3 has 14 amino acids. V gave up 7 bases and J gave up 6 bases, with 16 bases separating them. The CDR3 loop is CASNPLQSQNTIYF. The CDR3 DNA sequence: TGTGCCAGCAATCCCCTACAGAGCCAAAACACCATATATTTT.

The rearrangement uses TRBV27 and TRBJ1-2; TRBD1 is a possible D gene (5 bases). CDR1 is MNHEY and CDR2 is SMNVEV in the germline V gene (reference sequence). The V end lost 2 bases, the J end lost 5 bases, and 12 bases lay between the germline ends. The CDR3 length is 14 residues. In nucleotides, the CDR3 is TGTGCCAGCAGTTTAACGGGACTTACTTATGGCTACACCTTC. This sequence encodes CASSLTGLTYGYTF.

J is TRBJ1-4 and V is TRBV27, with 9 bases aligning to TRBD1. Trimming at V came to 6 bases and at J to 4 bases, leaving 0 bases not matched to a gene. Germline V gene lookup returns CDR1 MNHEY and CDR2 SMNVEV (reference sequence). The CDR3 consists of 13 residues. The CDR3 is CASRDRGNEKLFF. The CDR3 nucleotides are TGTGCCAGCAGGGACAGGGGTAATGAAAAACTGTTTTTT.

The sample holds a few counts of this clone. The chain joins TRBV6-1 to TRBJ2-4; D might be TRBD2 (5 bases). The CDR3 extends over 13 amino acids. Deletions cut 2 bases from V and 9 bases from J, with 11 bases between. The germline gives CDR1 MNHNS, CDR2 SASEGT. DNA for the CDR3: TGTGCCAGCAGTGAACTCAGAGGAGGCATTCAGTACTTC. As protein: CASSELRGGIQYF.

The chain combines TRBV11-3 with TRBJ2-1; D is unclear. In germline, CDR1 is SGHNT, CDR2 YENEEA. The V gene lost 6 bases and the J gene lost 5 bases, with 11 bases spanning the gap. The CDR3 is 13 amino acids. CDR3 nucleotides: TGTGCCAGCAGTTTCTCGGTCAACAATGAGCAGTTCTTC. Translated, it gives CASSFSVNNEQFF. Together with reference TRBV11-3 and TRBJ2-1, the CDR3 gives the full variable domain: EAGVVQSPRYKIIEKKQPVAFWCNPISGHNTLYWYLQNLGQGPELLIRYENEEAVDDSQLPKDRFSAERLKGVDSTLKIQPAELGDSAVYLCASSFSVNNEQFFGPGTRLTVL.

The chain has TRBV7-2 and TRBJ2-2, with a weak D call TRBD2 (6 bases). Germline CDR1 SGHTA, CDR2 FQGNSA. The V gene lost 2 bases and the J gene lost 3 bases, with 13 bases spanning the gap. The CDR3 covers 16 residues. This CDR3 is CASSLQFGSYTGELFF. CDR3 nucleotide sequence: TGTGCCAGCAGCTTACAATTCGGGAGTTACACCGGGGAGCTGTTTTTT.

This clone occurred a few times. Other DNA variants within this sample encode the same CDR3. The chain employs TRBV5-6 and TRBJ1-2; 7 nucleotides match TRBD1. The V gene's germline CDR1 is SGHDT and CDR2 YYEEEE. This CDR3 contains 13 residues. V lost 1 base to trimming and J lost 6 bases; unmatched junction nucleotides: 3. The CDR3 protein is CASSLRGGNGYTF. The CDR3 region has the DNA TGTGCCAGCAGCTTGAGAGGGGGCAATGGCTACACCTTC.

This clone occurred once. This sequence joins TRBV11-2 and TRBJ2-5; 14 positions agree with TRBD2. CDR3 length equals 16 residues. Germline CDR1 SGHAT, CDR2 FQNNGV. Trimming removed 1 base from V and 10 bases from J; junction bases left unmatched: 8. CDR3 bases: TGTGCCAGCAGCTTAGCCCCGGGACTAGCGGGGGTCTACCAGTACTTC. It specifies CASSLAPGLAGVYQYF.

The genes are TRBV25-1 and TRBJ1-1; maybe TRBD1 (6 bases). V lost 5 bases and J lost 3, with 16 bases in between. Germline V lookup: CDR1 MGHDK, CDR2 SYGVNS. The CDR3 is 15 residues long. CDR3 bases: TGTGCCAGCAGTCCTACCTCTGGGGGCTACACTGAAGCTTTCTTT. Amino acid sequence: CASSPTSGGYTEAFF. The full variable domain, rest sourced from reference TRBV25-1 and TRBJ1-1, is EADIYQTPRYLVIGTGKKITLECSQTMGHDKMYWYQQDPGMELHLIHYSYGVNSTEKGDLSSESTVSRIRTEHFPLTLESARPSHTSQYLCASSPTSGGYTEAFFGQGTRLTVV.